This TCR beta chain was captured by sequencing in a study of T cells in Graves' hyperthyroidism and ophthalmopathy. Ten or more counts support this clonotype. RNA transcripts provided the source from which TCR beta CDR3 regions were amplified. The HTBI set primed first-round TCR CDR3 RT-PCR. Using its own MiXCR run on the multiplex PCR reads, TCRdb lists one record per CDR3 protein. This table holds some 510,000 distinct CDR3 sequences, just over 45% found once. Input material: peripheral blood or thyroid tissue (not recorded which). This receptor was obtained from a woman younger than 35 with Graves' hyperthyroidism.

CDR3 nucleotide sequence: TGCAGCGTTGGGCTTAACCGGGACAGGGTGAACACTGAAGCTTTCTTT. Translation gives CSVGLNRDRVNTEAFF. This chain connects TRBV29-1 to TRBJ1-1; 9 nucleotides agree with TRBD1. The V gene end was trimmed by 4 bases and the J gene end by 0 bases; junction bases not matched to a gene: 9. Germline V lookup: CDR1 SQVTM, CDR2 ANQGSEA. The CDR3 runs 16 residues.